Below, 27 T cell receptor beta chains from the same sample are listed, as sequenced in a study of blood T cells in healthy people across ages. The use of a sample-barcoded 5' primer and a J-beta primer mix characterized a second PCR of about 7 to 12 cycles. Each CDR3 protein is one row after TCRdb ran MiXCR on the 5' RACE reads. The sample includes around 780,000 distinct CDR3 sequences, roughly 56% seen only once; the top ten take approximately 24%. The source material was blood. Receptor source: a man in his forties in good health.

This clonotype has just a few counts. The genes are TRBV15 and TRBJ1-5; the match to TRBD1 covers 11 bases. The ends lost 6 bases at V and 7 bases at J; junction bases unmatched: 5. The germline CDR1 and CDR2 sequences are LNHNV and YYDKDF (reference sequence). CDR3 length: 14 amino acids. CDR3 region: CATSRTGGGQPQHF. The CDR3 nucleotides read TGTGCCACCAGTAGGACAGGGGGCGGACAGCCCCAGCATTTT.

This clonotype was counted a single time. The chain employs TRBV7-9 and TRBJ2-7; D is uncertain. The CDR3 is 11 residues long. V lost 2 bases and J lost 6, with 5 bases in between. Germline CDR1 is SEHNR and CDR2 is FQNEAQ (reference sequence). CDR3 sequence (DNA): TGTGCCAGCAGCTTATCCCCCGAGCAGTACTTC. This encodes CASSLSPEQYF.

With regard to this clonotype: At one end, the junction sequence differs from germline, possibly due to a read error. This chain uses TRBV3-1 with TRBJ2-3, with D tentatively TRBD2 (5 bases). Germline lookup yields CDR1 LGHDT and CDR2 YNNKEL (reference sequence). This CDR3 comprises 12 residues. DNA of the CDR3: TGTGCCAGCAGCCTCGGACTGGATACGCTGTATTTT. Its protein is CASSLGLDTLYF.

This chain links TRBV12-3 or TRBV12-4 with TRBJ2-7; D is possibly TRBD2 (6 bases). Trimming took off 1 base at V and 1 base at J, with 14 bases between the two ends. The CDR3 extends over 16 amino acids. CDR3 sequence: CASSLGISGPSYEQYF. For the CDR3, the DNA is TGTGCCAGCAGTTTAGGAATTAGCGGCCCTTCCTACGAGCAGTACTTC.

This clonotype appeared once. The V and J genes are TRBV25-1 and TRBJ2-7; D ambiguous. CDR1 is MGHDK and CDR2 is SYGVNS in the germline V gene. The CDR3 sequence is 16 residues long. Trimming cost V 3 bases and J 2 bases, with 17 bases left between them. CDR3: CASSDPLTQAPYEQYF. For the CDR3, the DNA is TGTGCCAGCAGTGACCCTTTAACCCAGGCCCCCTACGAGCAGTACTTC.

This clonotype came up a few times. The chain joins TRBV4-3 to TRBJ2-7, with 7 bases fitting TRBD1. CDR1 LGHNA and CDR2 YSLEER come from the germline V gene. This CDR3 is built from 16 residues. V lost 0 bases, J lost 6 bases, and 11 bases stayed unmatched. CDR3 sequence: CASSQEKPDRPLEQYF. In DNA form, the CDR3 reads TGCGCCAGCAGCCAAGAAAAGCCGGACAGGCCCCTCGAGCAGTACTTC.

The V and J genes are TRBV10-3 and TRBJ2-6, with D unclear. Germline V gene sequence: CDR1 ENHRY, CDR2 SYGVKD. The CDR3 spans 16 residues. The germline V and J ends were trimmed by 6 bases and 4 bases, with 16 bases remaining between them. The CDR3: CAISFSSDPGANVLTF. In DNA form, the CDR3 reads TGTGCCATCAGCTTTAGTTCGGATCCCGGGGCCAACGTCCTGACTTTC.

The chain employs TRBV5-1 and TRBJ2-1; 11 nucleotides match TRBD2. The germline V gene encodes CDR1 SGHRS and CDR2 YFSETQ. Losses at the gene ends were 4 bases for V and 5 bases for J; bases not matched to a gene: 11. The length of the CDR3 is 17 residues. In DNA, the CDR3 is TGCGCCAGCAGCCCGGAGTCGGTAGCGGGAGGGAACAATGAGCAGTTCTTC. This encodes CASSPESVAGGNNEQFF.

In its sample, this clonotype was seen many times. The chain is built from TRBV12-3 or TRBV12-4 and TRBJ2-5; D gene uncertain. This CDR3 is 14 amino acids long. Trimming left V 5 bases short and J 3 bases short, with 13 bases between. This chain's CDR3 is CASSNTGGKETQYF. In nucleotides, the CDR3 is TGTGCCAGCAGTAACACCGGTGGAAAAGAGACCCAGTACTTC.

The chain joins TRBV11-3 to TRBJ2-7; 8 positions agree with TRBD1. CDR1 SGHNT and CDR2 YENEEA come from the germline V gene. V trimming: 0 bases; J trimming: 1 base; junction bases outside the gene matches: 8. The CDR3 extends over 17 amino acids. CDR3 sequence: CASSLDFGQGWSYEQYF. CDR3 in DNA: TGTGCCAGCAGCTTAGATTTCGGACAGGGTTGGTCCTACGAGCAGTACTTC.

The sample holds a few counts of this clonotype. V and J are TRBV5-1 and TRBJ1-2, with D possibly being TRBD1 (6 bases). The CDR3 sequence is 15 residues long. Germline-derived CDR1 and CDR2 are SGHRS and YFSETQ. V was cut by 3 bases and J by 2 bases, with 14 bases left in between. The CDR3 is CASSSGAGTNYGYTF. The CDR3, as DNA: TGCGCCAGCAGCTCGGGGGCCGGGACGAACTATGGCTACACCTTC.

This chain links TRBV12-3 or TRBV12-4 with TRBJ1-1; D is possibly TRBD1 (6 bases). V lost 2 bases to trimming and J lost 1 base, with 8 bases between them. There are 14 residues in the CDR3. The CDR3 DNA sequence: TGTGCCAGCAGTTTATGGACAGCGAACACTGAAGCTTTCTTT. Translation gives CASSLWTANTEAFF.

V and J are TRBV11-2 and TRBJ2-1, with D uncertain. The germline V and J ends were trimmed by 1 base and 9 bases, with 13 bases remaining between them. The CDR3 sequence is 14 residues long. Looked up from germline, CDR1 is SGHAT and CDR2 is FQNNGV. Here the CDR3 DNA reads TGTGCCAGCAGCTTAGGACCGTTGCGAGCTGAGCAGTTCTTC. Protein: CASSLGPLRAEQFF.

This clonotype has just a few counts. This chain links TRBV7-2 with TRBJ2-3; D not resolved. Trimming cost V 1 base and J 0 bases, with 14 bases left between them. This CDR3 is 17 amino acids long. Per the germline V gene, CDR1 is SGHTA and CDR2 is FQGNSA. The CDR3 here is CASSLVVGRTSTDTQYF. The CDR3 region has the DNA TGTGCCAGCAGCTTAGTCGTCGGGCGAACTAGCACAGATACGCAGTATTTT. Together with reference TRBV7-2 and TRBJ2-3, the CDR3 gives the full variable domain: GAGVSQSPSNKVTEKGKDVELRCDPISGHTALYWYRQSLGQGLEFLIYFQGNSAPDKSGLPSDRFSAERTGGSVSTLTIQRTQQEDSAVYLCASSLVVGRTSTDTQYFGPGTRLTVL.

The chain couples TRBV11-1 to TRBJ2-7; D gene uncertain. The better agreement between TRBJ2-4 and the DNA end casts doubt on the J call. Germline V lookup: CDR1 SGHAT, CDR2 FQDESV (reference sequence). This CDR3 spans 12 amino acids. CDR3 region: CASSPFENIQYF. The CDR3 DNA follows: TGTGCCAGCAGCCCCTTCGAAAACATTCAGTACTTC.

This rearrangement joins TRBV7-8 to TRBJ2-2; D gene unclear. Trimming removed 4 bases at V and 2 bases at J, with 20 bases between. The CDR3 runs to 18 residues. The germline V gene encodes CDR1 SGHVS and CDR2 FQNEAQ. The CDR3 nucleotides are TGTGCCAGCAGCTCCTCCCTTCTGACAAACCTTAACACCGGGGAGCTGTTTTTT. It translates to CASSSSLLTNLNTGELFF.

In this sample, this clonotype turned up a few times. The chain carries TRBV2 and TRBJ1-5; a weak D match, TRBD1 (6 bases). This CDR3 region has 14 residues. Trimming took 8 bases from V and 0 from J, leaving 11 bases between them. CDR1 is SNHLY and CDR2 is FYNNEI in the germline V gene. The CDR3 nucleotides read TGTGCCAGCCAAACAGGGAATAGCAATCAGCCCCAGCATTTT. Translating gives CASQTGNSNQPQHF.

This sequence joins TRBV4-1 and TRBJ2-1; tentative D call: TRBD2 (6 bases). Germline V lookup: CDR1 MGHRA, CDR2 YSYEKL. Trimming left V 1 base short and J 6 bases short, with 16 bases between. This CDR3 comprises 16 residues. As DNA, the CDR3 is TGCGCCAGCAGCCAAGTGATTCCTAGCGCACTCAATGAGCAGTTCTTC. It is translated as CASSQVIPSALNEQFF.

As for this clonotype: The junction differs from germline at one of its ends, possibly a read error. The rearrangement uses TRBV11-2 and TRBJ2-2; perhaps TRBD2 as D (6 bases). Germline loops: CDR1 SGHAT, CDR2 FQNNGV. The CDR3 has 14 amino acids. CDR3 sequence reads: CASSLQGAAGGLFF. The CDR3 coding sequence is TGTGCCAGCAGCTTACAAGGGGCCGCCGGGGGGCTGTTTTTT.

The CDR3 DNA follows: TGCGCCAGCAGCCCGACGGAGCGGGGCACAGATACGCAGTATTTT. Translating gives CASSPTERGTDTQYF. The rearrangement joins TRBV4-1 to TRBJ2-3, with TRBD2 as a possible D gene (6 bases). CDR3 size: 15 residues. V lost 4 bases and J lost 1, with 12 bases in between. Looked up from germline, CDR1 is MGHRA and CDR2 is YSYEKL.

This clonotype occurred a few times. The chain employs TRBV27 and TRBJ2-7; 14 bases line up with TRBD2. Trimming cost V 6 bases and J 5 bases; bases outside gene matches: 9. The CDR3 has 16 amino acids. Germline V lookup: CDR1 MNHEY, CDR2 SMNVEV (reference sequence). CDR3 in DNA: TGTGCCAGCAGACTAGGGACTAGCGGGAGTACCCACGAGCAGTACTTC. This encodes CASRLGTSGSTHEQYF.

The table lists this clonotype with a few counts. V usage is TRBV6-1 and J usage is TRBJ2-5; TRBD2 matches at 7 bases. Per the germline V gene, CDR1 is MNHNS and CDR2 is SASEGT. V gave up 0 bases and J gave up 4 bases; unmatched junction bases: 8. This CDR3 spans 16 amino acids. The CDR3 bases are TGTGCCAGCAGTGAAGCGGGTGGACTAGTGGGAGAGACCCAGTACTTC. It codes for CASSEAGGLVGETQYF.

The rearrangement links TRBV28 to TRBJ2-4; weak D call: TRBD2 (6 bases). V was shortened by 5 bases and J by 1 base, with 15 bases between the two germline ends. The CDR3 is made up of 16 amino acids. Per germline, CDR1 MDHEN and CDR2 SYDVKM. CDR3 residues: CASSGGFARAKNIQYF. In nucleotides, the CDR3 is TGTGCCAGCAGTGGGGGGTTCGCTCGGGCCAAAAACATTCAGTACTTC.

This clonotype was seen a handful of times. This chain joins TRBV27 and TRBJ2-3; tentatively, D is TRBD1 (6 bases). Per the germline V gene, CDR1 is MNHEY and CDR2 is SMNVEV (reference sequence). V lost 7 bases, J lost 2 bases, and 10 bases lay in between. This CDR3 is built from 13 residues. The CDR3 here is CASNTGLTDTQYF. The DNA for the CDR3 is TGTGCCAGCAATACAGGGCTCACAGATACGCAGTATTTT.

The rearrangement joins TRBV28 to TRBJ2-7; no definite D call. Deletions cut 6 bases from V and 0 bases from J, with 15 bases between. This CDR3 contains 15 residues. Germline-derived CDR1 and CDR2 are MDHEN and SYDVKM. The CDR3, as DNA: TGTGCCAGCAGCACTCCGACGGCGAGCTCCTACGAGCAGTACTTC. It codes for CASSTPTASSYEQYF.

The chain is built from TRBV20-1 and TRBJ1-5, with TRBD1 identical over 10 bases. The germline gives CDR1 DFQATT, CDR2 SNEGSKA (reference sequence). This CDR3 has 12 amino acids. With V trimmed by 3 bases and J by 7 bases, 0 bases remained unmatched. The CDR3 loop reads CSARTGGQPQHF. DNA of the CDR3: TGCAGTGCTAGGACAGGGGGCCAGCCCCAGCATTTT.

The chain combines TRBV29-1 with TRBJ1-2; D possibly corresponds to TRBD1 (6 bases). Germline values: CDR1 SQVTM, CDR2 ANQGSEA. The CDR3 extends over 13 amino acids. V was pared by 2 bases and J by 4 bases, with 11 bases between. The chain's CDR3 is CSVESDSFYGYTF. The CDR3 bases are TGCAGCGTTGAATCGGACAGTTTCTATGGCTACACCTTC.